This TCR beta chain was recovered during a study of blood T cell repertoires in COVID-19. Germline V gene data show CDR1 as MDHEN and CDR2 as SYDVKM. V lost 7 bases and J lost 1; bases outside the gene matches: 8. CDR3 length equals 15 residues. Data came from immunoSEQ multiplex PCR; TCRdb stores just in-frame clones and leaves some out. The sample yields over 50,000 clones, 85% seen once. The V and J genes are TRBV28 and TRBJ1-1, with 8 bases matching TRBD1. The material sequenced was peripheral blood. The sequence derives from a human donor in a cohort sampled during active COVID-19. The CDR3 DNA is TGTGCCAGCATGCCGCGGGGACAGGCGAACACTGAAGCTTTCTTT. Translation: CASMPRGQANTEAFF. Using reference TRBV28 and TRBJ1-1 for the parts outside the CDR3, the full variable domain is DVKVTQSSRYLVKRTGEKVFLECVQDMDHENMFWYRQDPGLGLRLIYFSYDVKMKEKGDIPEGYSVSREKKERFSLILESASTNQTSMYLCASMPRGQANTEAFFGQGTRLTVV.